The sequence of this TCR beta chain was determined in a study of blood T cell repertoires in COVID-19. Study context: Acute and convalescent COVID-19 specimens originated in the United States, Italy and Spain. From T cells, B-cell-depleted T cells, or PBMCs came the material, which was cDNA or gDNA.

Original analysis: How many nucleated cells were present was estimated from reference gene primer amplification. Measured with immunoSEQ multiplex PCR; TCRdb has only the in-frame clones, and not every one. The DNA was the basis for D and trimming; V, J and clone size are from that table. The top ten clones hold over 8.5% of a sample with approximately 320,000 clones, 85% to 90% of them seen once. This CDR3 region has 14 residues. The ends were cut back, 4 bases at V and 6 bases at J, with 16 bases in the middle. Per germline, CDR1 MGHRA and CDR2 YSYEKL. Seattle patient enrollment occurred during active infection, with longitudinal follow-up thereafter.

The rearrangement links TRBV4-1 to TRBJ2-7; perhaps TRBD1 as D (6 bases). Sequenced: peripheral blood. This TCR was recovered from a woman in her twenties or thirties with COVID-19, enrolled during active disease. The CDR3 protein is CASSPPYRVTEQYF. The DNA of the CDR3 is TGCGCCAGCAGCCCACCCTACAGGGTGACCGAGCAGTACTTC.